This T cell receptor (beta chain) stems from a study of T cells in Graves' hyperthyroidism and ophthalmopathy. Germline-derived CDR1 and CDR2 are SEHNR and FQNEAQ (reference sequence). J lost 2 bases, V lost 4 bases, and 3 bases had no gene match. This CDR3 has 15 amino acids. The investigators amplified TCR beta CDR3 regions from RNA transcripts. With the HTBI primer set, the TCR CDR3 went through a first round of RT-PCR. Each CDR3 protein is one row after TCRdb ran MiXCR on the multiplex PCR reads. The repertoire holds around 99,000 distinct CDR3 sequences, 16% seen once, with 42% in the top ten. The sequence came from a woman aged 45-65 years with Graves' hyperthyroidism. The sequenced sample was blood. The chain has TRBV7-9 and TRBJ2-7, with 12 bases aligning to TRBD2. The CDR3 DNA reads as TGTGCCAGCAGCTGGACTAGCGGGAAGACCTACGAGCAGTACTTC. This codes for CASSWTSGKTYEQYF.